The next 17 T cell receptor beta chains were all read from a single sample in a study of tumor and adjacent non-tumor tissue in lung cancer. The template was RNA from unsorted bulk tissue. The normal lung tissue was taken more than 3 cm from the tumor edge. A modified ARM-PCR protocol with three rounds of nested PCR amplified TCRbeta. TCRdb passed the multiplex PCR reads through MiXCR, listing each CDR3 protein once. The table has roughly 75,000 distinct CDR3 sequences, around 70% seen once. The sample was distant non-tumor lung tissue. All receptors come from a woman between 50 and 59 years old with non-small cell lung cancer.

The V call is TRBV20-1, the J call TRBJ2-2, with 7 bases matching TRBD2. Germline CDR1 and CDR2: DFQATT and SNEGSKA (reference sequence). The CDR3 contains 19 residues. V lost 1 base to trimming and J lost 1 base; unmatched junction nucleotides: 15. CDR3 in amino acids: CSARVLTSERVQNTGELFF. Here the CDR3 DNA reads TGCAGTGCTAGAGTTTTAACTAGCGAGAGGGTACAGAACACCGGGGAGCTGTTTTTT.

Worth noting for this clonotype: This may be a read error: a much more frequent sequence differs by one nucleotide. The rearrangement links TRBV6-6 to TRBJ1-5; the D gene is possibly TRBD1 (5 bases). Germline V gene sequence: CDR1 MNHNY, CDR2 SVGAGI (reference sequence). This CDR3 is built from 16 residues. The CDR3 bases are TGTGCCGGCAGTTACTCGCATCAGGGCTCGGCTCAGCCCCAGCATTTT. Translation gives CAGSYSHQGSAQPQHF.

This clonotype has a handful of counts. This could be a read error, since a much larger clone is one nucleotide away. The CDR3 DNA is TGTGCCAGCCAAAAGTGGACAGGGGGAGATACGCAGTATTTT. Translated, it gives CASQKWTGGDTQYF. The chain links TRBV6-2 or TRBV6-3 to TRBJ2-3; 10 bases are shared with TRBD1. The V gene end was trimmed by 8 bases and the J gene end by 5 bases; junction bases not matched to a gene: 7. The length of the CDR3 is 14 residues. Germline V gene data show CDR1 as MNHEY and CDR2 as SVGEGT.

In this sample, this clonotype turned up many times. The genes are TRBV4-1 and TRBJ1-1, with a tentative D call TRBD1 (5 bases). The CDR3 length is 15 residues. Looked up from germline, CDR1 is MGHRA and CDR2 is YSYEKL. The V end lost 3 bases, the J end lost 1 base, and 12 bases lay between the germline ends. The CDR3 DNA follows: TGCGCCAGCAGCCATCCGGGACGTACGAACACTGAAGCTTTCTTT. Translating gives CASSHPGRTNTEAFF.

Regarding this clonotype: This could be a read error, since a much larger clone is one nucleotide away. The gene calls are TRBV5-5 and TRBJ2-7; D not resolved. Germline values: CDR1 SGHKS, CDR2 YYEKEE (reference sequence). The CDR3 length is 14 residues. CDR3 loop: CASNLDLITYEQYF. The CDR3 DNA reads TGTGCCAGCAACTTGGATCTCATCACCTACGAGCAGTACTTC.

Remarks on this clonotype: The junction departs from the called germline gene at one end, perhaps through a read error. The chain couples TRBV11-1 to TRBJ2-7; unclear D gene. Germline V gene data show CDR1 as SGHAT and CDR2 as FQDESV (reference sequence). The CDR3 consists of 13 residues. The CDR3 nucleotides are TGTGCCAACAGCCCTAGGGCATCCTACGAGCAGAACTTC. It encodes CANSPRASYEQNF.

On this clonotype itself: The CDR3 does not close with the conserved phenylalanine or tryptophan, likely indicating a read error. The gene calls are TRBV20-1 and TRBJ2-7; a possible D gene is TRBD2 (6 bases). Germline CDR1 DFQATT, CDR2 SNEGSKA (reference sequence). This CDR3 comprises 14 residues. V was cut by 6 bases and J by 4 bases, with 19 bases left in between. CDR3 in DNA: TGCAGTGCCATCAAGGAGGGAGTGAGATACGAGCAGTACTCC. Its protein product is CSAIKEGVRYEQYS.

The V gene is TRBV7-9, the J gene TRBJ2-3, with D hard to call. The CDR3 has 12 residues. Germline loops: CDR1 SEHNR, CDR2 FQNEAQ (reference sequence). Between the trimmed V and J ends, which lost 7 bases and 2 bases, there was a span of 7 bases. CDR3 residues: CASTPLTDTQYF. DNA of the CDR3: TGTGCCAGCACCCCCCTCACAGATACGCAGTATTTT. The full variable domain, completed using reference TRBV7-9 and TRBJ2-3, is DTGVSQNPRHKITKRGQNVTFRCDPISEHNRLYWYRQTLGQGPEFLTYFQNEAQLEKSRLLSDRFSAERPKGSFSTLEIQRTEQGDSAMYLCASTPLTDTQYFGPGTRLTVL.

Worth noting for this clonotype: Compared with germline, one end of the junction differs, possibly owing to a read error. The rearrangement joins TRBV11-2 to TRBJ2-7, with D unresolved. This CDR3 is 15 amino acids long. Germline V gives CDR1 SGHAT, CDR2 FQNNGV. The CDR3 DNA reads as TGCGCCAGCAGCCATTGGGCTGGCGGTTCCTACAAGCAGTACTTC. It codes for CASSHWAGGSYKQYF.

Details on this clonotype: This CDR3 is missing its conserved last phenylalanine or tryptophan, likely due to a read error. This chain uses TRBV5-1 with TRBJ1-5; D is undetermined. V was pared by 5 bases and J by 0 bases, with 15 bases between. Germline loops: CDR1 SGHRS, CDR2 YFSETQ. CDR3 length: 16 amino acids. The CDR3 region has the DNA TGCGCCAGCAGTTTCGGCCCCGGGAATAGCAATCAGCCCCAGCATCTT. This sequence encodes CASSFGPGNSNQPQHL.

The chain has TRBV12-3 or TRBV12-4 and TRBJ2-1; possibly TRBD1 or TRBD2 for D (5 bases each). The CDR3 loop spans 14 amino acids. V lost 1 base and J 8 bases, leaving 12 bases between the germline ends. CDR3 in DNA: TGTGCCAGCAGTTTAGGTGAGAGGGGTGATGAGCAGTTCTTC. This sequence encodes CASSLGERGDEQFF.

Notes on this clonotype: A read error may be the cause here, since a much bigger clone is one base away. The chain joins TRBV20-1 to TRBJ2-3, with TRBD2 matching over 11 bases. Germline V CDR1 and CDR2: DFQATT, SNEGSKA (reference sequence). CDR3 size: 15 residues. J gave up 8 bases and V 6 bases, and 13 bases lay outside the gene matches. CDR3 bases: TGCAGTGCCACTTCCGGGACTAGCGGTGCAGGTACGCAGTATTTT. Translation: CSATSGTSGAGTQYF.

This chain uses TRBV2 with TRBJ2-5; D gene ambiguous. Per germline, CDR1 SNHLY and CDR2 FYNNEI. Trimming took 7 bases from V and 2 from J, leaving 14 bases between them. This CDR3 comprises 14 residues. The DNA for the CDR3 is TGTGCCAGCACCCCCCAGACTCAACAAGAGACCCAGTACTTC. Protein sequence: CASTPQTQQETQYF.

As to this clonotype: This may be a read error: a much more frequent sequence differs by one nucleotide. This chain uses TRBV12-3 or TRBV12-4 with TRBJ2-7, with 8 nucleotides matching TRBD2. The CDR3 runs 14 residues. J lost 2 bases, V lost 7 bases, and 7 bases had no gene match. The CDR3, as DNA: TGTGCCAGCAATAGCGGGGCGGGGACCTACGAGCAGTACTTC. Its protein product is CASNSGAGTYEQYF.

The rearrangement uses TRBV5-1 and TRBJ2-1, with 8 bases that match TRBD2. Germline V gene lookup returns CDR1 SGHRS and CDR2 YFSETQ. V shed 2 bases and J 7 bases; nucleotides not matched to a gene: 5. This CDR3 has 14 residues. The CDR3 nucleotides are TGCGCCAGCAGCTTACTAGCGGCCTCGAATGAGCAGTTCTTC. Its translation: CASSLLAASNEQFF. The variable domain in full, with the rest retrieved from reference TRBV5-1 and TRBJ2-1, is KAGVTQTPRYLIKTRGQQVTLSCSPISGHRSVSWYQQTPGQGLQFLFEYFSETQRNKGNFPGRFSGRQFSNSRSEMNVSTLELGDSALYLCASSLLAASNEQFFGPGTRLTVL.

The rearrangement joins TRBV6-2 or TRBV6-3 to TRBJ2-7, with TRBD1 identical over 7 bases. The CDR3 extends over 14 amino acids. Per the germline V gene, CDR1 is MNHEY and CDR2 is SVGEGT. The CDR3 protein is CVTSYSTGSHEQYF. CDR3 coding DNA: TGTGTCACCAGTTACTCGACAGGGAGCCACGAGCAGTACTTC.

As regards this clonotype: The germline gene is not matched at one end of the junction; a read error may be the cause. The V and J genes are TRBV11-2 and TRBJ1-5; D remains unclear. Germline lookup yields CDR1 SGHAT and CDR2 FQNNGV. CDR3 size: 15 residues. The DNA for the CDR3 is TGTGCCATCAGCTTAGAGGGCCGAGGCAATCAGCCCCGGCATTTT. Translating gives CAISLEGRGNQPRHF.